This TCR beta chain is from a study of pediatric ulcerative colitis. General observations from the study: Compared with controls, ulcerative colitis showed greater blood-rectum clone sharing. Acute severe colitis showed lower rectal diversity from clonal expansions.

The V gene end was trimmed by 3 bases and the J gene end by 2 bases; junction bases not matched to a gene: 5. Germline loops: CDR1 SGHTA, CDR2 FQGTGA. This CDR3 contains 15 residues. Of note for this clone: Its antigen is unidentified.

Some clones are missing from TCRdb's copy, which holds only in-frame ones; the method was immunoSEQ multiplex PCR. The repertoire has tens of thousands of clones, more than 75% of them found once; the top ten carry about 1.5%. The receptor was isolated from a boy aged 5 to 17 who was a control in a study of pediatric ulcerative colitis. Sequenced material: blood. J is TRBJ2-3 and V is TRBV7-3, with 7 bases fitting TRBD1. CDR3 protein: CASSFGQAITDTQYF. The CDR3 DNA reads TGTGCCAGCAGCTTCGGACAGGCCATCACAGATACGCAGTATTTT.